The 31 T cell receptor beta chains presented below share a single source sample, sequenced in a study of blood T cell repertoires in COVID-19. Clones were sequenced by immunoSEQ multiplex PCR, and TCRdb holds only the in-frame ones, with some missing. The data show around 140,000 clones, more than 80% seen once. What was sequenced was peripheral blood. These TCRs come from a man younger than 35 with COVID-19, enrolled during active disease.

The V and J genes are TRBV6-2 or TRBV6-3 and TRBJ1-1; D remains unclear. The germline V gene encodes CDR1 MNHEY and CDR2 SVGEGT. V lost 5 bases to trimming and J lost 5 bases, with 15 bases between them. The CDR3 runs 14 residues. The CDR3 region has the DNA TGTGCCAGCAGTGCACGACCGGCGAGGACTGAAGCTTTCTTT. Amino acids: CASSARPARTEAFF.

The chain recombines TRBV6-5 with TRBJ1-1, with D maybe TRBD1 (6 bases). The V end was cut by 0 bases, the J end by 4 bases, with 9 bases between. CDR3 length: 14 residues. Germline CDR1 and CDR2: MNHEY and SVGAGI. This CDR3 reads CASSYSPGATEAFF. The CDR3 bases are TGTGCCAGCAGTTACTCACCAGGGGCCACTGAAGCTTTCTTT.

The chain couples TRBV11-1 to TRBJ2-7; TRBD1 aligns across 8 bases. CDR1 is SGHAT, CDR2 FQDESV, per germline (reference sequence). The CDR3 runs to 14 residues. J was trimmed by 7 bases and V by 7 bases; bases with no gene match: 12. For the CDR3, the DNA is TGTGCCAGCACATCCGGGACAGGTGTGGGTGAGCAGTACTTC. This sequence encodes CASTSGTGVGEQYF.

This clone was recorded a few times. This chain joins TRBV4-3 and TRBJ2-6, with D uncertain. CDR1 LGHNA and CDR2 YSLEER come from the germline V gene. V shed 1 base and J shed 0 bases, with 7 bases lying between them. The CDR3 has 16 residues. The CDR3 loop is CASSQAEYSGANVLTF. In DNA form, the CDR3 reads TGCGCCAGCAGCCAAGCTGAGTACTCTGGGGCCAACGTCCTGACTTTC.

The chain uses TRBV24-1 and TRBJ2-3; 8 bases are shared with TRBD2. CDR1 and CDR2 (germline): KGHDR, SFDVKD. V was pared by 4 bases and J by 2 bases, with 4 bases of the junction left unmatched. The CDR3 runs 15 residues. The CDR3 coding sequence is TGTGCCACCAGTGACGAGCGGGAGATCACAGATACGCAGTATTTT. As protein: CATSDEREITDTQYF.

This chain uses TRBV9 with TRBJ2-3; the match to TRBD2 covers 11 bases. V lost 5 bases and J lost 3; bases outside the gene matches: 8. Germline CDR1 is SGDLS and CDR2 is YYNGEE. The CDR3 is made up of 16 amino acids. The CDR3 sequence is CASSLVSGRGTDTQYF. The CDR3 DNA is TGTGCCAGCAGTCTGGTTAGCGGGAGGGGTACAGATACGCAGTATTTT.

This clone was recorded at least ten times. The V and J genes are TRBV10-3 and TRBJ2-3; possibly TRBD2 for D (5 bases). V was clipped by 4 bases and J by 1 base, with 9 bases between them. The CDR3 has 14 residues. Germline-derived CDR1 and CDR2 are ENHRY and SYGVKD. The CDR3 region is CAISAGSGTDTQYF. The CDR3 DNA sequence: TGTGCCATCAGTGCGGGTAGCGGCACAGATACGCAGTATTTT.

The chain is built from TRBV7-2 and TRBJ1-2; D not certain. The CDR3 sequence is 12 residues long. Trimming stripped 1 base from V and 8 bases from J, with 8 bases between. Germline assignment: CDR1 SGHTA and CDR2 FQGNSA. The CDR3: CASSLDYRGYTF. The DNA for the CDR3 is TGTGCCAGCAGCTTAGACTATCGGGGCTACACCTTC.

V usage is TRBV6-6 and J usage is TRBJ2-3; no reliable D call. With 2 bases removed from V and 1 base from J, the gap between germline ends came to 10 bases. This CDR3 has 15 amino acids. CDR1 is MNHNY and CDR2 is SVGAGI in the germline V gene (reference sequence). CDR3 bases: TGTGCCAGCAGTTACCTGGCATCCGGCACAGATACGCAGTATTTT. Its protein product is CASSYLASGTDTQYF.

V is TRBV29-1 and J is TRBJ2-1; the D gene is possibly TRBD2 (6 bases). The CDR3 is 15 amino acids. Trimming removed 4 bases at V and 4 bases at J, with 17 bases between. Germline V gene sequence: CDR1 SQVTM, CDR2 ANQGSEA. The CDR3 spells CSVGARLVSYNEQFF. As DNA, the CDR3 is TGCAGCGTTGGAGCCCGACTAGTTAGTTACAATGAGCAGTTCTTC.

This clone was seen more than once but under ten times. The rearrangement uses TRBV11-3 and TRBJ2-2; D remains unclear. This CDR3 has 12 amino acids. The germline CDR1 and CDR2 sequences are SGHNT and YENEEA. Trimming removed 5 bases at V and 7 bases at J, with 8 bases between. As DNA, the CDR3 is TGTGCCAGCAGCCAGGTGAACGGGGAGCTGTTTTTT. Amino acids: CASSQVNGELFF.

To note about this clone: One junction end does not reproduce the germline sequence, and a read error may be involved. The same CDR3 arises from other DNA sequences in this sample as well. The V call is TRBV25-1, the J call TRBJ2-7; tentatively, D is TRBD1 (6 bases). The germline CDR1 and CDR2 sequences are MGHDK and SYGVNS. This CDR3 is built from 13 residues. CDR3 bases: TGTGCCAGCAGTGAACAGGGGACCAGCGAGCAGTATTTC. Translating gives CASSEQGTSEQYF.

Only one count was recorded for this clone. The genes are TRBV19 and TRBJ1-4, with 7 bases fitting TRBD1. Germline lookup yields CDR1 LNHDA and CDR2 SQIVND (reference sequence). This CDR3 is 15 amino acids long. V trimming: 6 bases; J trimming: 3 bases; junction bases outside the gene matches: 7. CDR3 sequence (DNA): TGTGCCAGTAGCCCCTGGGACAGTTCTAATGAAAAACTGTTTTTT. Amino acid sequence: CASSPWDSSNEKLFF.

The genes are TRBV29-1 and TRBJ2-5; a possible D gene is TRBD2 (6 bases). Between the trimmed V and J ends, which lost 3 bases and 5 bases, there was a span of 10 bases. The germline V gene encodes CDR1 SQVTM and CDR2 ANQGSEA. The CDR3 sequence is 12 residues long. The chain's CDR3 is CSVEGGWETQYF. CDR3 DNA sequence: TGCAGCGTTGAGGGGGGTTGGGAGACCCAGTACTTC.

The rearrangement uses TRBV4-3 and TRBJ2-2; 9 bases are a match to TRBD2. In germline, CDR1 is LGHNA, CDR2 YSLEER. V lost 0 bases and J lost 2; bases outside the gene matches: 4. This CDR3 is built from 17 residues. The CDR3 bases are TGCGCCAGCAGCCAAGATCTAGCGGGAAGTAACACCGGGGAGCTGTTTTTT. This sequence encodes CASSQDLAGSNTGELFF.

The chain recombines TRBV28 with TRBJ2-4, with D possibly being TRBD1 (5 bases). The germline V gene has CDR1 MDHEN and CDR2 SYDVKM. This CDR3 region has 16 residues. The V end was cut by 3 bases, the J end by 1 base, with 13 bases between. CDR3 residues: CASSLIGELAKNIQYF. CDR3 DNA sequence: TGTGCCAGCAGTTTGATAGGGGAACTGGCCAAAAACATTCAGTACTTC.

This clone was detected only a few times. The chain uses TRBV24-1 and TRBJ2-7, with 7 positions matching TRBD1. Germline-derived CDR1 and CDR2 are KGHDR and SFDVKD. After removal of 4 bases from V and 9 bases from J, the junction contained 11 bases not matched to a gene. This CDR3 contains 14 residues. The CDR3 nucleotides are TGTGCCACCAGTGACCCCACAGGGGAAAGGGTGCAGTACTTC. Its protein is CATSDPTGERVQYF.

This chain links TRBV6-5 with TRBJ1-2; D is unclear. CDR3 length equals 14 residues. V shed 4 bases and J shed 8 bases, with 17 bases lying between them. Germline CDR1 is MNHEY and CDR2 is SVGAGI. Written as DNA, the CDR3 is TGTGCCAGCAGTTGCCCTAGGGAGGTGGTCGGCTACACCTTC. This translates into CASSCPREVVGYTF.

CDR3 region: CASSLRTNQETQYF. The CDR3, as DNA: TGCGCCAGCAGCTTGAGGACAAACCAAGAGACCCAGTACTTC. This chain links TRBV5-1 with TRBJ2-5; perhaps TRBD1 as D (5 bases). This CDR3 contains 14 residues. Germline lookup yields CDR1 SGHRS and CDR2 YFSETQ. Trimming stripped 1 base from V and 0 bases from J, with 7 bases between.

The CDR3 DNA reads TGCGCCAGCAGCCGCCCTAGCGGGAGAGAGACCCAGTACTTC. Its translation is CASSRPSGRETQYF. J is TRBJ2-5 and V is TRBV5-1, with 10 positions matching TRBD2. Germline CDR1 reads SGHRS; CDR2 reads YFSETQ. V was clipped by 4 bases and J by 4 bases; unmatched bases: 4. This CDR3 has 14 amino acids.

V is TRBV14 and J is TRBJ2-5; TRBD1 agrees at 8 bases. Germline V CDR1 and CDR2: SGHDN, FVKESK. With 6 bases clipped from V and 7 bases from J, the junction kept 10 bases outside the gene matches. The CDR3 totals 14 residues. DNA for the CDR3: TGTGCCAGCAGACCCTCCGGGACAGGAAGGACCCAGTACTTC. Translation gives CASRPSGTGRTQYF.

The chain combines TRBV30 with TRBJ2-1; TRBD1 might be the D (6 bases). Germline CDR1 reads GTSNPN; CDR2 reads SVGIG (reference sequence). This CDR3 region has 11 residues. CDR3 bases: TGTGCATCGGACAGATACAATGAGCAGTTCTTC. It yields the protein CASDRYNEQFF.

The rearrangement joins TRBV4-1 to TRBJ1-2; 11 bases fit TRBD1. With 4 bases clipped from V and 3 bases from J, the junction kept 10 bases outside the gene matches. In germline, CDR1 is MGHRA, CDR2 YSYEKL. This CDR3 has 17 residues. The CDR3, as DNA: TGCGCCAGCAGCCCCGGACAGGGGGCGGTTGCCTACTATGGCTACACCTTC. Translation gives CASSPGQGAVAYYGYTF.

This sequence joins TRBV7-3 and TRBJ2-3; 14 nucleotides align to TRBD2. The CDR3 consists of 17 residues. V was pared by 4 bases and J by 5 bases, with 8 bases of the junction left unmatched. From germline, CDR1 is SGHTA and CDR2 FQGTGA. The DNA of the CDR3 is TGTGCCAGCAGCTCAGGGACTAGCGGGAGAGATGTAGATACGCAGTATTTT. Residues: CASSSGTSGRDVDTQYF.

J is TRBJ2-7 and V is TRBV9; 7 bases are a match to TRBD2. V dropped 4 bases and J dropped 3; count of bases not matched to a gene: 10. The CDR3 extends over 15 amino acids. The germline V gene has CDR1 SGDLS and CDR2 YYNGEE. CDR3 sequence reads: CASSPLGGSDYEQYF. The DNA of the CDR3 is TGTGCCAGCAGCCCTTTGGGGGGGTCGGACTACGAGCAGTACTTC.

The chain carries TRBV28 and TRBJ1-1; no clear D gene. CDR3 size: 13 residues. Germline CDR1 MDHEN, CDR2 SYDVKM. V lost 3 bases, J lost 6 bases, and 11 bases lay in between. This CDR3 reads CASSFSRRSEAFF. CDR3 bases: TGTGCCAGCAGTTTTAGTCGCCGTTCTGAAGCTTTCTTT.

The rearrangement joins TRBV19 to TRBJ1-5; 7 nucleotides line up with TRBD1. Trimming at V came to 6 bases and at J to 1 base, leaving 6 bases not matched to a gene. The CDR3 sequence is 15 residues long. Germline V lookup: CDR1 LNHDA, CDR2 SQIVND (reference sequence). The CDR3 DNA is TGTGCCAGTAGGAAAATGGGACAGAGCAATCAGCCCCAGCATTTT. It encodes CASRKMGQSNQPQHF.

The CDR3 nucleotides read TGTGCCAGCAGTTACGTCAGGGAAACTGAAGCTTTCTTT. Translating gives CASSYVRETEAFF. V gene TRBV6-5 combines with J gene TRBJ1-1, with TRBD1 as a possible D gene (5 bases). The CDR3 runs 13 residues. CDR1 MNHEY and CDR2 SVGAGI come from the germline V gene. The V end lost 2 bases, the J end lost 5 bases, and 9 bases lay between the germline ends.

The V call is TRBV4-1, the J call TRBJ2-7; 9 nucleotides match TRBD1. The CDR3 spans 16 residues. With 1 base clipped from V and 2 bases from J, the junction kept 6 bases outside the gene matches. CDR1 is MGHRA and CDR2 is YSYEKL in the germline V gene. The CDR3 sequence: CASSQVGTGWPYEQYF. Written as DNA, the CDR3 is TGCGCCAGCAGCCAAGTAGGGACAGGGTGGCCCTACGAGCAGTACTTC.

The V and J genes are TRBV9 and TRBJ2-2; D gene uncertain. Germline V gives CDR1 SGDLS, CDR2 YYNGEE. CDR3 length: 13 residues. Trimming removed 3 bases from V and 3 bases from J, with 6 bases in between. CDR3 amino acids: CASSDRDTGELFF. CDR3 DNA: TGTGCCAGCAGCGACAGAGACACCGGGGAGCTGTTTTTT. Together with reference TRBV9 and TRBJ2-2, the CDR3 gives the full variable domain: DSGVTQTPKHLITATGQRVTLRCSPRSGDLSVYWYQQSLDQGLQFLIQYYNGEERAKGNILERFSAQQFPDLHSELNLSSLELGDSALYFCASSDRDTGELFFGEGSRLTVL.

The chain carries TRBV7-8 and TRBJ1-3; maybe TRBD1 (6 bases). CDR3 length: 15 amino acids. Germline V lookup: CDR1 SGHVS, CDR2 FQNEAQ. V gave up 5 bases and J gave up 4 bases, with 15 bases separating them. The CDR3, as DNA: TGTGCCAGCAGCCCCTCGCAGGGGCTAGGAAACACCATATATTTT. Translating it yields CASSPSQGLGNTIYF.